This passage covers 26 T cell receptor beta chains from one sample sequenced in a study of T-cell memory formation after mild COVID-19. A single record per CDR3 protein comes from TCRdb applying MiXCR to the 5' RACE reads. The repertoire consists of 450,000 to 700,000 distinct CDR3 sequences, with approximately 19% occurring once and the leading ten covering 12%. The sequenced sample consisted of PBMCs or a T cell subset sorted from them (not recorded which). The origin of the receptors is an adult woman who had mild COVID-19 (a few samples of this study predate the infection). Cell type and time point are not known.

This clonotype has just a few counts. The V and J genes are TRBV29-1 and TRBJ2-5; 7 bases align to TRBD1. The CDR3 consists of 14 residues. The trim removed 1 base at V and 4 bases at J, leaving 6 bases unmatched. Germline-derived CDR1 and CDR2 are SQVTM and ANQGSEA. For the CDR3, the DNA is TGCAGCGTTGAAGCCCAGACAGGGCCAGAGACCCAGTACTTC. Its translation is CSVEAQTGPETQYF.

This clonotype was observed at least ten times. The gene calls are TRBV11-2 and TRBJ1-3, with D perhaps matching TRBD1 (5 bases). V was shortened by 1 base and J by 2 bases, with 6 bases between the two germline ends. The germline gives CDR1 SGHAT, CDR2 FQNNGV. CDR3 length: 14 residues. The CDR3 protein is CASSLGGAGNTIYF. The CDR3 coding sequence is TGTGCCAGCAGCTTAGGAGGGGCTGGAAACACCATATATTTT.

The V gene is TRBV6-5, the J gene TRBJ1-1, with D unresolved. CDR1 and CDR2 from the germline V gene are MNHEY and SVGAGI. Trimming removed 4 bases from V and 0 bases from J, with 12 bases in between. CDR3 length equals 15 residues. The DNA for the CDR3 is TGTGCCAGCAGTTCCCCACGTTTTCTGAACACTGAAGCTTTCTTT. Translated: CASSSPRFLNTEAFF.

This clonotype was recorded many times. This sequence joins TRBV5-6 and TRBJ2-2; TRBD2 agrees at 10 bases. Trimming at V came to 1 base and at J to 2 bases, leaving 5 bases not matched to a gene. Germline-derived CDR1 and CDR2 are SGHDT and YYEEEE. The CDR3 totals 17 residues. CDR3 coding DNA: TGTGCCAGCAGCTTGTTGACTAGCGGGTCAAACACCGGGGAGCTGTTTTTT. As protein: CASSLLTSGSNTGELFF. The variable domain in full, with the rest retrieved from reference TRBV5-6 and TRBJ2-2, is DAGVTQSPTHLIKTRGQQVTLRCSPKSGHDTVSWYQQALGQGPQFIFQYYEEEERQRGNFPDRFSGHQFPNYSSELNVNALLLGDSALYLCASSLLTSGSNTGELFFGEGSRLTVL.

This clonotype has a handful of counts. For the CDR3, the DNA is TGTGCCAGCAGCTCGGGACTAGCGGGAGCGAAGATAGCCAAAAACATTCAGTACTTC. It encodes CASSSGLAGAKIAKNIQYF. J is TRBJ2-4 and V is TRBV7-2, with TRBD2 matching 14 bases. V trimming: 4 bases; J trimming: 0 bases; junction bases outside the gene matches: 8. From germline, CDR1 is SGHTA and CDR2 FQGNSA. The CDR3 extends over 19 amino acids.

This clonotype was seen many times. CDR3 nucleotides: TGTGCCAGCAGCTTAGTCGCAGGGGCCTCCTACGAGCAGTACTTC. Amino acids: CASSLVAGASYEQYF. The V and J genes are TRBV7-2 and TRBJ2-7; the D gene is possibly TRBD1 (6 bases). There are 15 residues in the CDR3. The germline V gene has CDR1 SGHTA and CDR2 FQGNSA. The ends were cut back, 1 base at V and 0 bases at J, with 10 bases in the middle.

J is TRBJ2-1 and V is TRBV6-1; the D is unclear. Germline V lookup: CDR1 MNHNS, CDR2 SASEGT. The CDR3 covers 16 residues. Deletions cut 7 bases from V and 1 base from J, with 17 bases between. This chain's CDR3 is CASMVLRRASYNEQFF. The CDR3 DNA reads TGTGCCAGCATGGTCCTCCGACGCGCATCCTACAATGAGCAGTTCTTC.

V and J are TRBV19 and TRBJ2-1; possibly TRBD1 for D (6 bases). This CDR3 comprises 12 residues. Looked up from germline, CDR1 is LNHDA and CDR2 is SQIVND (reference sequence). The V end lost 1 base, the J end lost 9 bases, and 7 bases lay between the germline ends. The CDR3 loop reads CASSIAGVEQFF. DNA for the CDR3: TGTGCCAGTAGTATAGCAGGGGTTGAGCAGTTCTTC.

The rearrangement links TRBV2 to TRBJ2-4; D gene uncertain. The V and J ends lost 5 bases and 0 bases respectively, with 5 bases between them. There are 13 residues in the CDR3. CDR1 is SNHLY, CDR2 FYNNEI, per germline. The CDR3, as DNA: TGTGCCAGCAGTACACTAGCCAAAAACATTCAGTACTTC. Its translation: CASSTLAKNIQYF.

This clonotype was observed a handful of times. The chain carries TRBV7-9 and TRBJ2-3; perhaps TRBD2 as D (6 bases). Between the trimmed V and J ends, which lost 5 bases and 6 bases, there was a span of 21 bases. CDR3 length equals 16 residues. Germline CDR1 reads SEHNR; CDR2 reads FQNEAQ (reference sequence). The CDR3 bases are TGTGCCAGCAGCACCCGCTCGGGACCTGGGAGGGATACGCAGTATTTT. Amino acids: CASSTRSGPGRDTQYF.

Details on this clonotype: Just one base apart from a much larger clone, this may be a read error. This sequence joins TRBV9 and TRBJ2-7; 8 bases align to TRBD1. This CDR3 contains 13 residues. Germline V gives CDR1 SGDLS, CDR2 YYNGEE. J gave up 5 bases and V 0 bases, and 1 base lay outside the gene matches. The CDR3 protein is CASSVAGGHEQYF. CDR3 in DNA: TGTGCCAGCAGCGTAGCAGGGGGCCACGAGCAGTACTTC.

This clonotype was seen only a few times. The chain couples TRBV3-1 to TRBJ1-2, with D tentatively TRBD1 (5 bases). Trimming cost V 1 base and J 4 bases, with 16 bases left between them. Germline V lookup: CDR1 LGHDT, CDR2 YNNKEL (reference sequence). CDR3 length: 16 amino acids. CDR3 DNA sequence: TGTGCCAGCAGCCAAGGAGCATACAGGTCTGTCTATGGCTACACCTTC. Translated: CASSQGAYRSVYGYTF.

This sequence joins TRBV25-1 and TRBJ2-2; 10 bases are shared with TRBD1. The CDR3 runs 17 residues. Germline loops: CDR1 MGHDK, CDR2 SYGVNS. J was trimmed by 6 bases and V by 4 bases; bases with no gene match: 11. The CDR3: CASSANWVGQGAGELFF. CDR3 sequence (DNA): TGTGCCAGCAGTGCCAACTGGGTAGGACAGGGGGCCGGGGAGCTGTTTTTT.

J is TRBJ1-5 and V is TRBV7-9; D call uncertain. The CDR3 runs 15 residues. Trimming took off 1 base at V and 4 bases at J, with 11 bases between the two ends. The germline CDR1 and CDR2 sequences are SEHNR and FQNEAQ (reference sequence). The CDR3 nucleotides read TGTGCCAGCAGCTTAGGGGGTAACGGAAATCAGCCCCAGCATTTT. It codes for CASSLGGNGNQPQHF.

This clonotype was seen many times. The genes are TRBV7-9 and TRBJ2-7; a possible D gene is TRBD1 (6 bases). The V gene lost 1 base and the J gene lost 2 bases, with 9 bases spanning the gap. This CDR3 region has 14 residues. Germline-derived CDR1 and CDR2 are SEHNR and FQNEAQ (reference sequence). The CDR3 loop reads CASSLEGGPYEQYF. CDR3 bases: TGTGCCAGCAGCTTAGAAGGGGGACCCTACGAGCAGTACTTC.

In this sample, this clonotype turned up once. This chain joins TRBV29-1 and TRBJ1-6; D unclear. The CDR3 runs to 13 residues. V lost 4 bases to trimming and J lost 6 bases, with 10 bases between them. Germline CDR1 reads SQVTM; CDR2 reads ANQGSEA. This chain's CDR3 is CSVGAGPNSPLHF. In DNA form, the CDR3 reads TGCAGCGTTGGGGCAGGCCCTAATTCACCCCTCCACTTT. The entire variable domain, with the rest obtained from reference TRBV29-1 and TRBJ1-6, is as follows: SAVISQKPSRDICQRGTSLTIQCQVDSQVTMMFWYRQQPGQSLTLIATANQGSEATYESGFVIDKFPISRPNLTFSTLTVSNMSPEDSSIYLCSVGAGPNSPLHFGNGTRLTVT.

The chain is built from TRBV7-2 and TRBJ2-1; 9 bases align to TRBD2. This CDR3 contains 14 residues. The germline CDR1 and CDR2 sequences are SGHTA and FQGNSA. V gave up 4 bases and J gave up 10 bases; unmatched junction bases: 8. The CDR3 bases are TGTGCCAGCAGCTGGGGACTAGCTGGCCAAGAGCAGTTCTTC. Translated: CASSWGLAGQEQFF.

The rearrangement uses TRBV27 and TRBJ2-2, with D perhaps TRBD1 (5 bases). Germline V gene data show CDR1 as MNHEY and CDR2 as SMNVEV (reference sequence). V lost 7 bases and J 0 bases, leaving 9 bases between the germline ends. The CDR3 spans 14 residues. CDR3 nucleotides: TGTGCCAGCACTAGGGGAACGAACACCGGGGAGCTGTTTTTT. This translates into CASTRGTNTGELFF.

In this sample, this clonotype turned up once. This chain uses TRBV19 with TRBJ2-7; D is undetermined. The germline V and J ends were trimmed by 10 bases and 9 bases, with 16 bases remaining between them. The V gene's germline CDR1 is LNHDA and CDR2 SQIVND (reference sequence). The CDR3 is made up of 11 amino acids. CDR3 sequence: CATSDGRRQYF. The CDR3 DNA follows: TGTGCCACCTCGGACGGAAGGAGGCAGTACTTC.

This chain joins TRBV18 and TRBJ2-5; D call uncertain. The V end lost 0 bases, the J end lost 2 bases, and 7 bases lay between the germline ends. Germline-derived CDR1 and CDR2 are KGHSH and LQKENI. CDR3 length: 14 residues. The CDR3 protein is CASSPPGRQETQYF. The CDR3 DNA sequence: TGTGCCAGCTCACCACCGGGCCGTCAAGAGACCCAGTACTTC. Filled out from reference TRBV18 and TRBJ2-5, the complete variable domain reads NAGVMQNPRHLVRRRGQEARLRCSPMKGHSHVYWYRQLPEEGLKFMVYLQKENIIDESGMPKERFSAEFPKEGPSILRIQQVVRGDSAAYFCASSPPGRQETQYFGPGTRLLVL.

The chain carries TRBV2 and TRBJ2-1; the D call may be TRBD1 or TRBD2 (5 bases each). CDR3 length equals 12 residues. The V end was cut by 0 bases, the J end by 10 bases, with 7 bases between. Germline V gene lookup returns CDR1 SNHLY and CDR2 FYNNEI. Written as DNA, the CDR3 is TGTGCCAGCAGTGAAGCGTGGGGGGAGCAGTTCTTC. Protein sequence: CASSEAWGEQFF.

V gene TRBV29-1 combines with J gene TRBJ1-1, with unresolved D. Trimming took off 4 bases at V and 3 bases at J, with 15 bases between the two ends. Germline V lookup: CDR1 SQVTM, CDR2 ANQGSEA. The CDR3 is 14 residues long. CDR3: CSVVDRAADTEAFF. The CDR3 bases are TGCAGCGTTGTAGATCGGGCCGCGGACACTGAAGCTTTCTTT.

The chain employs TRBV5-6 and TRBJ2-5; 9 bases are shared with TRBD2. Unmatched junction bases numbered 9, after V lost 2 bases and J lost 4 bases. CDR1 is SGHDT and CDR2 is YYEEEE in the germline V gene. The CDR3 covers 16 residues. In DNA form, the CDR3 reads TGTGCCAGCAGCTTAAGAGCGGGAGGCTCGGGAGAGACCCAGTACTTC. Protein sequence: CASSLRAGGSGETQYF.

The V call is TRBV29-1, the J call TRBJ1-2, with D maybe TRBD1 (5 bases). The CDR3 is made up of 13 amino acids. In germline, CDR1 is SQVTM, CDR2 ANQGSEA. Deletions cut 4 bases from V and 7 bases from J, with 16 bases between. The CDR3 DNA sequence: TGCAGCGTTGTCCCCCGGCAGCAGGGTGGCTACACCTTC. Amino acid sequence: CSVVPRQQGGYTF. The full variable domain, completed using reference TRBV29-1 and TRBJ1-2, is SAVISQKPSRDICQRGTSLTIQCQVDSQVTMMFWYRQQPGQSLTLIATANQGSEATYESGFVIDKFPISRPNLTFSTLTVSNMSPEDSSIYLCSVVPRQQGGYTFGSGTRLTVV.

The gene calls are TRBV24-1 and TRBJ2-1; 10 bases are a match to TRBD1. Germline V gene data show CDR1 as KGHDR and CDR2 as SFDVKD. This CDR3 is built from 20 residues. The trim removed 3 bases at V and 0 bases at J, leaving 13 bases unmatched. The CDR3 protein is CATSDVSDRGQKNSYNEQFF. In DNA form, the CDR3 reads TGTGCCACCAGTGATGTTAGTGACAGGGGGCAGAAGAACTCCTACAATGAGCAGTTCTTC.

This clonotype was found a few times. The chain joins TRBV20-1 to TRBJ2-3, with 8 bases lining up with TRBD2. The CDR3 has 18 residues. The germline gives CDR1 DFQATT, CDR2 SNEGSKA (reference sequence). J gave up 3 bases and V 3 bases, and 17 bases lay outside the gene matches. The CDR3 coding sequence is TGCAGTGCTAGTGAATACCCCCAGCGGGGGATGGAGACAGATACGCAGTATTTT. This translates into CSASEYPQRGMETDTQYF.